What follows describes a single T cell receptor beta chain. Antigen: not known. The same CDR3 also results from other DNA sequences found in this sample. This entry comes from a study of cytomegalovirus exposure and HLA in healthy donors. PCR was performed using 60 Vbeta and 13 Jbeta primers. Using immunoSEQ multiplex PCR, the repertoire was profiled, and TCRdb retains in-frame clones only, with some absent. This table holds 100,000 or so clones, more than 60% found once. Study-wide points: Cytomegalovirus-associated status was assigned to more than 150 TCR beta chains. Follow-up analysis seemed to connect common viral pathogens with several of the most significant clusters identified.

The V end lost 7 bases, the J end lost 6 bases, and 9 bases lay between the germline ends. The CDR3 totals 11 residues. Germline CDR1 SEHNR, CDR2 FQNEAQ (reference sequence). Sequencing was carried out using PBMCs. This chain joins TRBV7-9 and TRBJ1-1; perhaps TRBD1 as D (6 bases). The sequence derives from a male donor in good health and CMV-seronegative. CDR3 nucleotide sequence: TGTGCCAGCACCTGGGGGCCTGAAGCTTTCTTT. It yields the protein CASTWGPEAFF. The full variable domain, completed using reference TRBV7-9 and TRBJ1-1, is DTGVSQNPRHKITKRGQNVTFRCDPISEHNRLYWYRQTLGQGPEFLTYFQNEAQLEKSRLLSDRFSAERPKGSFSTLEIQRTEQGDSAMYLCASTWGPEAFFGQGTRLTVV.